This entry concerns a single T cell receptor (beta chain). CDR3 size: 14 residues. CDR1 and CDR2 from the germline V gene are MNHEY and SVGAGI. Trimming stripped 6 bases from V and 1 base from J, with 12 bases between. The sample originates from a study of blood T cell repertoires in COVID-19. Repertoires were generated with immunoSEQ multiplex PCR, while TCRdb's copy carries only in-frame clones and drops some. Here the sample spans more than 85,000 clones, more than 90% being singletons. The sequence was collected from a man aged 18 to 35 with acute or convalescent COVID-19. The rearrangement joins TRBV6-5 to TRBJ1-2; D is unresolved. Sequencing used peripheral blood. The chain's CDR3 is CASSRNRVNYGYTF. The CDR3 DNA follows: TGTGCCAGCAGCCGGAACAGAGTTAACTATGGCTACACCTTC.